Each of the 5 T cell receptor beta chains below was sequenced from the same sample in a study of cytomegalovirus exposure and HLA in healthy donors. Data came from immunoSEQ multiplex PCR; TCRdb stores just in-frame clones and leaves some out. This repertoire shows about 160,000 clones, approximately 90% found once; its top ten account for just under 3%. The specimen was PBMCs. The receptors here all came from a young man in good health and CMV-seronegative.

This sequence joins TRBV27 and TRBJ1-1; D is undetermined. CDR3 length equals 15 residues. Between the trimmed V and J ends, which lost 1 base and 5 bases, there was a span of 14 bases. In germline, CDR1 is MNHEY, CDR2 SMNVEV (reference sequence). The CDR3 reads CASSLLGGFETEAFF. CDR3 DNA: TGTGCCAGCAGTTTATTAGGAGGGTTTGAAACTGAAGCTTTCTTT.

The chain recombines TRBV6-5 with TRBJ2-3, with D uncertain. The CDR3 loop spans 15 amino acids. The V end was cut by 2 bases, the J end by 4 bases, with 13 bases between. The germline V gene encodes CDR1 MNHEY and CDR2 SVGAGI. The CDR3 nucleotides are TGTGCCAGCAGTTACACCCCCACCGCGGCAGATACGCAGTATTTT. Protein: CASSYTPTAADTQYF.

CDR3 protein: CASSVGGEQFF. CDR3 bases: TGTGCCAGCAGTGTCGGGGGAGAGCAGTTCTTC. The genes are TRBV5-6 and TRBJ2-1; TRBD2 is a possible D gene (6 bases). Germline CDR1 is SGHDT and CDR2 is YYEEEE. V lost 5 bases to trimming and J lost 10 bases, with 10 bases between them. The CDR3 is made up of 11 amino acids.

This clone was counted a few times. This chain connects TRBV25-1 to TRBJ2-1, with 8 positions matching TRBD2. Per germline, CDR1 MGHDK and CDR2 SYGVNS. CDR3 length: 15 amino acids. The J segment lost 8 bases and the V segment lost 3 bases, leaving 9 bases of the junction unmatched. Here the CDR3 DNA reads TGTGCCAGCAGTGATATCCAGCGGGAGCTGTATGAGCAGTTCTTC. It yields the protein CASSDIQRELYEQFF.

This chain links TRBV2 with TRBJ1-2; tentative D call: TRBD1 (5 bases). Germline V gene lookup returns CDR1 SNHLY and CDR2 FYNNEI. Trimming cost V 7 bases and J 4 bases, with 13 bases left between them. The CDR3 totals 13 residues. In nucleotides, the CDR3 is TGTGCCAGCACCGACCGGGGGGGCTATGGCTACACCTTC. Its protein is CASTDRGGYGYTF.